This T cell receptor beta chain was captured by sequencing in a study of shared clonotypes between healthy human individuals. CDR1 and CDR2 (germline): SGHRS, YFSETQ. The trim removed 5 bases at V and 1 base at J, leaving 7 bases unmatched. The CDR3 runs to 15 residues. Clones were read by immunoSEQ multiplex PCR, and TCRdb kept only the in-frame ones, dropping some. There are about 480,000 clones in the sample; 79% occur only once, and 13% lies in the top ten. This receptor was obtained from a woman aged 40-49 years in good health. Some clones in this sample may be carry-over from other donors' samples. The sequenced sample was PBMCs. This chain links TRBV5-1 with TRBJ2-3; 7 bases are a match to TRBD2. This CDR3 is CASRSGAGGTDTQYF. CDR3 coding DNA: TGCGCCAGCAGGAGCGGGGCCGGTGGCACAGATACGCAGTATTTT.